The TCR beta chain under discussion was sequenced for a study of cytomegalovirus exposure and HLA in healthy donors. V was clipped by 7 bases and J by 5 bases, with 18 bases between them. Germline V gene data show CDR1 as SGHAT and CDR2 as FQNNGV. CDR3 length: 14 residues. TCRdb keeps only in-frame clones here, not all; method: immunoSEQ multiplex PCR. This sample has some 350,000 clones; approximately 90% occur once, and the top ten carry 1% to 1.5%. Points from the study as a whole: Associated with cytomegalovirus, according to the listing, were 170 or so TCR beta chains.

Comment on this clone: Its antigen is as yet unknown.

The sample taken for sequencing was PBMCs. The receptor's source is a woman in her 30s in good health and CMV-seropositive. This chain joins TRBV11-2 and TRBJ2-7; the D gene is possibly TRBD2 (7 bases). The CDR3 protein is CASTTKGGVHEQYF. DNA of the CDR3: TGTGCCAGCACAACCAAGGGGGGGGTTCACGAGCAGTACTTC.